This TCR beta chain was profiled in a study of blood T cell repertoires in COVID-19. About the research overall: Donors in the United States, Italy and Spain gave samples during acute or convalescent COVID-19.

Clones were read by immunoSEQ multiplex PCR, and TCRdb kept only the in-frame ones, dropping some. The sample holds 150,000 to 160,000 clones, roughly 80% seen once. Germline V gene data show CDR1 as ENHRY and CDR2 as SYGVKD. The length of the CDR3 is 16 residues. V was clipped by 2 bases and J by 3 bases, with 13 bases between them. Material for sequencing was peripheral blood. This chain uses TRBV10-3 with TRBJ1-4; D is unclear. This receptor was obtained from a man aged 55 to 69 with acute or convalescent COVID-19. CDR3 amino acids: CAISEEYSRANEKLFF. CDR3 DNA sequence: TGTGCCATCAGTGAGGAATATTCGAGGGCTAATGAAAAACTGTTTTTT.